The sequence of this T cell receptor beta chain was determined in a study of CD8 T cells in ankylosing spondylitis. This clonotype has at least ten counts. As the method for making TCR beta libraries, quantitative 5'-RACE with molecular barcodes was used. TCRdb analysed the 5' RACE reads with MiXCR anew, one entry per CDR3 protein. The table lists fewer than 350,000 distinct CDR3 sequences, around 10% of them singletons, with around 8.4% in the top ten. CDR1 SGHVS and CDR2 FQNEAQ come from the germline V gene. CDR3 length equals 14 residues. V was clipped by 4 bases and J by 4 bases; unmatched bases: 5.

Specimen: blood, either unsorted or a sorted T cell fraction (not recorded which). The clonotype originates from a female donor with ankylosing spondylitis or in good health (not recorded which). This chain connects TRBV7-8 to TRBJ1-2; 8 nucleotides align to TRBD1. CDR3 in amino acids: CASSSQGTGYGYTF. CDR3 DNA sequence: TGTGCCAGCAGCTCCCAGGGGACAGGCTATGGCTACACCTTC.